This is a list of T cell receptor beta chains from one sample in a study of blood T cell repertoires in COVID-19. The data were produced by immunoSEQ multiplex PCR, yet TCRdb's version contains in-frame clones alone and is incomplete. The repertoire holds roughly 250,000 clones, with around 88% as singletons. The sample comprised peripheral blood. These receptor sequences come from a man aged 25-45 years with acute or convalescent COVID-19. Both conserved end residues are part of each CDR3. The order of the fields is clone size, V gene, D gene, CDR3 length, J gene, CDR3 protein, CDR3 DNA. A D gene is named only where the DNA matches it firmly. Clone size is stated in some rows and not others, as once, few, many or a class when expanded.

size: -
V: TRBV30
D: -
length: 12
J: TRBJ1-3
CDR3: CAWIGVGNTIYF
DNA: TGTGCCTGGATCGGGGTGGGAAACACCATATATTTT

size: -
V: TRBV5-6
D: TRBD1
length: 16
J: TRBJ1-1
CDR3: CASSPGGQGGLARTFF
DNA: TGTGCCAGCAGCCCGGGGGGACAGGGAGGTTTAGCTCGAACTTTCTTT

size: -
V: TRBV5-1
D: -
length: 16
J: TRBJ2-7
CDR3: CASSLATVSSSYEQYF
DNA: TGCGCCAGCAGCTTGGCGACTGTCTCGAGCTCCTACGAGCAGTACTTC

size: -
V: TRBV5-1
D: -
length: 14
J: TRBJ1-5
CDR3: CASSLGQGNEPQHF
DNA: TGCGCCAGCAGCTTGGGGCAGGGGAACGAGCCCCAGCATTTT

size: -
V: TRBV9
D: TRBD1
length: 17
J: TRBJ1-6
CDR3: CASSDRQGRSGNSPLHF
DNA: TGTGCCAGCAGCGACCGACAGGGACGGTCGGGCAATTCACCCCTCCACTTT

size: few
V: TRBV7-9
D: -
length: 14
J: TRBJ2-3
CDR3: CASSPTPYMDTQYF
DNA: TGTGCCAGCAGCCCAACTCCATATATGGATACGCAGTATTTT

size: -
V: TRBV30
D: -
length: 13
J: TRBJ2-2
CDR3: CAWSRQATGELFF
DNA: TGTGCCTGGAGTCGACAGGCGACGGGGGAGCTGTTTTTT

size: -
V: TRBV5-1
D: -
length: 18
J: TRBJ1-4
CDR3: CASSYLGGVARANEKLFF
DNA: TGCGCCAGCAGCTACCTGGGAGGGGTGGCCCGAGCTAATGAAAAACTGTTTTTT

size: -
V: TRBV5-1
D: -
length: 15
J: TRBJ2-2
CDR3: CASSLMGARTGELFF
DNA: TGCGCCAGCAGCTTGATGGGGGCGCGGACCGGGGAGCTGTTTTTT

size: -
V: TRBV18
D: -
length: 16
J: TRBJ1-1
CDR3: CASSPPEGKSSTEAFF
DNA: TGTGCCAGCTCACCTCCGGAGGGGAAATCGAGCACTGAAGCTTTCTTT